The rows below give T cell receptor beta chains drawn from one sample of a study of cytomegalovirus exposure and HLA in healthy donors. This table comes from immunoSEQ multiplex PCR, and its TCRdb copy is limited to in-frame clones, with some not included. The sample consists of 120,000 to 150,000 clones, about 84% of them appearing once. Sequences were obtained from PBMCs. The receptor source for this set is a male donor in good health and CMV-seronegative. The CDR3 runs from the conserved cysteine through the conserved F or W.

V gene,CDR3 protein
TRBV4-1,CASSHPGTGDELYNSPLHF
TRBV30,CAATGGYNEQFF
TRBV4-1,CASSQDSGQAWREADTQYF
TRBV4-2,CASSQDETSVYNEQFF
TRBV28,CASTPSGLAGNTQYF
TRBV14,CASSQGRWMYEQYF
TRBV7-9,CASSPKTSGGNHEQFF
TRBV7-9,CASSLMGGEQYF
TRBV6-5,CASSYSGQGGQPQHF
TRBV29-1,CSVKGGRPEAFF
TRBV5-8,CASSSGGREVTEAFF
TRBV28,CASSLRTEEAFF
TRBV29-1,CSVGQGLETQYF
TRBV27,CATSTKTSLMNNQPQHF
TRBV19,CASSLRDSLADTQYF
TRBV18,CASSPGDSRKLAEQFF
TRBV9,CASNEPPARYSNQPQHF
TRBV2,CASRPPGLAGEIEQFF
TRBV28,CASSFEATNTEAFF
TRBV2,CATRYAAPDTQYF
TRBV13,CASSTGTTSYNEQFF
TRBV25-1,CASSDSRSIGGELFF
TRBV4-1,CASSQEGQGALSQPQHF
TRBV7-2,CASSLVKGPGYTF
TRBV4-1,CASSHPRIDSGANVLTF
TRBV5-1,CASSLGSPRGLFF
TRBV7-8,CASSLGIRANTGELFF
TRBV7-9,CASSLGLQGYEQFF
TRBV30,CAWSARGTGRPHEQYF
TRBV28,CASSLGPGARATNEKLFF
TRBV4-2,CASSQVGSGSTDTQYF
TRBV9,CASSVQAHEQFF
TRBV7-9,CASSLAPGGSYEQYF
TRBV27,CASSLRQGDGYTF
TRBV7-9,CASSQGQGGSGNTIYF
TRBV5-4,CASSLATGEQFF
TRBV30,CAWSPQGSYEQYF
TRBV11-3,CASSLQGIAHEQFF
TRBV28,CASRPRDSGNTIYF
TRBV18,CASSFDRATEAFF
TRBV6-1,CASSALTGQGYTF
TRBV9,CASSEGTMSGAYNEQFF
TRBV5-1,CASGEGYGYTF
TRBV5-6,CASSVSGGGKFF
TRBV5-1,CASSRNTESTSPLHF
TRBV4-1,CASSQDAGTGRNEQYF